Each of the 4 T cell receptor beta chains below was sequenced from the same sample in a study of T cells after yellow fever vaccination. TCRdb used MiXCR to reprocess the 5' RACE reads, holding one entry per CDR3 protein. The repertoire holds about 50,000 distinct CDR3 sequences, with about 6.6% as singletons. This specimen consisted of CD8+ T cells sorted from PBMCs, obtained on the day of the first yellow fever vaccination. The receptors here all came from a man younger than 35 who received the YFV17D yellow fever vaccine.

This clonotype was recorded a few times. Here the CDR3 reads CASSLDHPWTSGGGFLDEQFF. The CDR3 DNA follows: TGTGCCAGCAGCTTAGATCACCCTTGGACTAGCGGGGGGGGTTTTCTGGATGAGCAGTTCTTC. The chain carries TRBV11-2 and TRBJ2-1; TRBD2 aligns across 15 bases. V was pared by 0 bases and J by 8 bases, with 17 bases of the junction left unmatched. This CDR3 spans 21 amino acids. Germline-derived CDR1 and CDR2 are SGHAT and FQNNGV. The full variable domain, completed using reference TRBV11-2 and TRBJ2-1, is EAGVAQSPRYKIIEKRQSVAFWCNPISGHATLYWYQQILGQGPKLLIQFQNNGVVDDSQLPKDRFSAERLKGVDSTLKIQPAKLEDSAVYLCASSLDHPWTSGGGFLDEQFFGPGTRLTVL.

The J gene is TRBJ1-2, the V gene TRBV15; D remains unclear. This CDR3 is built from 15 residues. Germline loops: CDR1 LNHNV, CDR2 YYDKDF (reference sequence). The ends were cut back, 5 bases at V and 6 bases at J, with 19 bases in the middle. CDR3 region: CATSASRTTEHGYTF. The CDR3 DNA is TGTGCCACCAGCGCGTCCAGGACCACTGAGCATGGCTACACCTTC. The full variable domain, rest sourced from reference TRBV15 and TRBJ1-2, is DAMVIQNPRYQVTQFGKPVTLSCSQTLNHNVMYWYQQKSSQAPKLLFHYYDKDFNNEADTPDNFQSRRPNTSFCFLDIRSPGLGDTAMYLCATSASRTTEHGYTFGSGTRLTVV.

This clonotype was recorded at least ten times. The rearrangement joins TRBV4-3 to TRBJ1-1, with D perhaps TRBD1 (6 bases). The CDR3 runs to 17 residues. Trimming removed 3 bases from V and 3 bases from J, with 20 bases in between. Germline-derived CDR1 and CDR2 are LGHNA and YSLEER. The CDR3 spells CASSQTYVDSGDTEAFF. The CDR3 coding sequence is TGCGCCAGCAGCCAGACGTATGTGGACAGTGGGGACACTGAAGCTTTCTTT.

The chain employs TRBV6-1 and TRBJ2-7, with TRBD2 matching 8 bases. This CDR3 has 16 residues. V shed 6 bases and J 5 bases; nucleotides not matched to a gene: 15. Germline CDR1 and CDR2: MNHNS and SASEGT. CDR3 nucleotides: TGTGCCAGCAGAGATGGGTGGCGGGGGGCTCTCAACGAGCAGTACGTC. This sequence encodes CASRDGWRGALNEQYV.